This section outlines one TCR beta chain sequence together with its context. No antigen is known for it. No base-level quality is on record; no much larger clone is a single base apart. These data belong to a study of CD8+CD57+ T cells in acquired aplastic anemia (dated by TCRdb to 2017 to 2018). For the wider study: Extracted DNA from sorted CD4+ and CD8+ cells averaged 3.2 ug, ranging from about 0.19 to 30 ug. CD8+CD57+ expansion was defined as a frequency above the mean frequency observed in healthy subjects. Points the paper makes about the study in general: Over 25 CD8+ CDR3 sequences were found in both patients and controls but appeared to be highly expressed in patients and within the immunodominant clones of the patients. Between patients and healthy controls, no significant difference in CD8+ Simpson's diversity was found (P=0.060).

Profiling of TCR beta VDJ combinations and CDR3 sequences used genomic DNA as the template. An Illumina HiSeq 2000 was the platform used for TCR repertoire sequencing. From the authors' description of their analysis: Repertoires were assessed using TRBV/TRBJ rearrangement plots, CDR3 size and DJ length profiles, and Simpson's diversity index. The most abundant DNA sequence in the deep sequencing data was defined as the immunodominant clone. CDR3 amino acid sequences were screened for sharing across subjects and compared with published repertoires and the VDJdb database. The public reads were run again by TCRdb, first through fastp at Q25 and then through MiXCR, and only productive beta chains were kept. Every distinct CDR3 protein forms one entry, paired with its most common genes and DNA. TCRdb assigned the V and J calls; the authors' analysis was not used. The sample records just over 450,000 distinct CDR3 sequences, over 25% of which are singletons. Approximately 0.82% of the sample rests with the top ten.

Patients chosen for sequencing had shown expansion of CD8+CD57+ cells by flow cytometry. All patients had severe acquired aplastic anemia diagnosed by International Study of Aplastic Anemia and Agranulocytosis and Camitta criteria. No therapy had been received by the patients at the time of blood sampling. In the study, sorted CD4+ and CD8+ blood T cells from patients with severe aplastic anemia and from healthy subjects underwent deep sequencing of TCR repertoires. In the USA, patient enrollment took place under clinicaltrials.gov protocols 00001620, 01623167, 00001397, 00071045, 00081523 and 00961064. Ficoll-Paque density gradient centrifugation was used to isolate peripheral blood mononuclear cells. Before DNA extraction, CD4+ and CD8+ T cells were sorted with FACS or magnetic beads. This clonotype was sampled from a human donor with aplastic anemia. Input material: sorted CD4+, CD8+, or CD8+CD57+ T cells (not recorded which) from PBMCs.

The CDR3 region reads CASSITSNSPLHF. The sequenced DNA: TGTGCCAGTAGTATAACGTCGAATTCACCCCTCCACTTT. This sequence uses TRBV19 and TRBJ1-6, with no D gene named confidently. The cysteine opens and the phenylalanine closes a CDR3 of 13 amino acids. CDR3 DNA only is kept here, 39 bases in frame from base 1. CDR1 and CDR2 are read off the germline V gene (reference sequence) as LNHDA and SQIVND. V is reduced by 2 bases and J by 7 bases, leaving a spacing of 6 bases between them.